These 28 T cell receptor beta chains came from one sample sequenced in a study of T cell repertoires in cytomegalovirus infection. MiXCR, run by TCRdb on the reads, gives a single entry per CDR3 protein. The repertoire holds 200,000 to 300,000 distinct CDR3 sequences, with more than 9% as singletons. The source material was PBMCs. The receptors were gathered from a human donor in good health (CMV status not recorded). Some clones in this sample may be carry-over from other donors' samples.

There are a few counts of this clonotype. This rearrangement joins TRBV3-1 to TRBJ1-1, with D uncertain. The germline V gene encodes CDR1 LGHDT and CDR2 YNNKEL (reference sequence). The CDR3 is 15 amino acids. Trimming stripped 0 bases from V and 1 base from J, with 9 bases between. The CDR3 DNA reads TGTGCCAGCAGCCAAGATCCCGATAGGAACACTGAAGCTTTCTTT. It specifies CASSQDPDRNTEAFF. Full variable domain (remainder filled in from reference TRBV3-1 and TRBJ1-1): DTAVSQTPKYLVTQMGNDKSIKCEQNLGHDTMYWYKQDSKKFLKIMFSYNNKELIINETVPNRFSPKSPDKAHLNLHINSLELGDSAVYFCASSQDPDRNTEAFFGQGTRLTVV.

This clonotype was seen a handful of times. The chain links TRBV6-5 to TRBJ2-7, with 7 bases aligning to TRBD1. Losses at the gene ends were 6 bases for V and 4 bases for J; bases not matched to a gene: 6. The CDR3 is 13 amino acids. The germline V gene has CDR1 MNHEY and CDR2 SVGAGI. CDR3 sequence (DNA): TGTGCCAGCAGCCAAGGACAGGCTTACGAGCAGTACTTC. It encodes CASSQGQAYEQYF.

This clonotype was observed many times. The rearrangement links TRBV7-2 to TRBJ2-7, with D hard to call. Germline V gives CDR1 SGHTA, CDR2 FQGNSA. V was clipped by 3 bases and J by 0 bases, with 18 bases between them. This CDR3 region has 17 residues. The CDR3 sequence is CASSFSPQALSSYEQYF. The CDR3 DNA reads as TGTGCCAGCAGCTTTTCCCCCCAAGCGTTGAGCTCCTACGAGCAGTACTTC. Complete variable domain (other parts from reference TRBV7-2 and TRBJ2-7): GAGVSQSPSNKVTEKGKDVELRCDPISGHTALYWYRQSLGQGLEFLIYFQGNSAPDKSGLPSDRFSAERTGGSVSTLTIQRTQQEDSAVYLCASSFSPQALSSYEQYFGPGTRLTVT.

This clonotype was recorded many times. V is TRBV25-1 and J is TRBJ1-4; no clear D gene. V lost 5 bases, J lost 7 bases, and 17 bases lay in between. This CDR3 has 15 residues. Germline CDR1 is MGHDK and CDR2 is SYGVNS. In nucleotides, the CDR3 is TGTGCCAGCAGTCCTGGGCCGAGGACGAGTGAAAAACTGTTTTTT. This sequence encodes CASSPGPRTSEKLFF.

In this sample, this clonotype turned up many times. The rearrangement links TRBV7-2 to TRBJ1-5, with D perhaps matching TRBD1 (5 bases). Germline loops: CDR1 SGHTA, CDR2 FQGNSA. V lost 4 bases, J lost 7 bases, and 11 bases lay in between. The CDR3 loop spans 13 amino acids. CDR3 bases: TGTGCCAGCAGCTACGAGCGGGGCCAGCCCCAGCATTTT. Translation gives CASSYERGQPQHF.

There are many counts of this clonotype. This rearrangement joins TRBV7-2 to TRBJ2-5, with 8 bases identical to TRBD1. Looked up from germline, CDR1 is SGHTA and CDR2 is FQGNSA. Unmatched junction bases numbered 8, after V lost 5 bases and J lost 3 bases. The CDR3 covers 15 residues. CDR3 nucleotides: TGTGCCAGCAGCCCCCACGCGACAGGGGAAGAGACCCAGTACTTC. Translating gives CASSPHATGEETQYF.

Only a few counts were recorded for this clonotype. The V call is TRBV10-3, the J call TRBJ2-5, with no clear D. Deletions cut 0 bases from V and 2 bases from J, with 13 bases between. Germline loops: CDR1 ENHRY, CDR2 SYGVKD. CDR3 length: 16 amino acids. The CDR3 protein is CAISESGLLPQETQYF. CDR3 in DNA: TGTGCCATCAGTGAGTCTGGCCTGCTACCTCAAGAGACCCAGTACTTC.

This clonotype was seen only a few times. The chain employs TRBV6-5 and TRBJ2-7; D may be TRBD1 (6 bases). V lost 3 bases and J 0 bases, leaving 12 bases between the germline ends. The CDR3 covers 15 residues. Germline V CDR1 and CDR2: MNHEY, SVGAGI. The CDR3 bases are TGTGCCAGCAGTTATGATAGGGGGAGCTCCTACGAGCAGTACTTC. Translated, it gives CASSYDRGSSYEQYF.

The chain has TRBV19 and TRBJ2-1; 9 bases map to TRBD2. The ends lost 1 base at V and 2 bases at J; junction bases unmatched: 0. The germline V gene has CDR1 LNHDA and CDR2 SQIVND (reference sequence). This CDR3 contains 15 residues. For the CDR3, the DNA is TGTGCCAGTAGTATAGGCGGGGGGGCCTACAATGAGCAGTTCTTC. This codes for CASSIGGGAYNEQFF.

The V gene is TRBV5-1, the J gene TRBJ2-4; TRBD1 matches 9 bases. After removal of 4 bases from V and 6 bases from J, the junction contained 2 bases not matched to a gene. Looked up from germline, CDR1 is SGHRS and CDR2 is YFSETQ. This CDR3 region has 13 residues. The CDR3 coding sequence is TGCGCCAGCAGCACGGGACAGGGAAACATTCAGTACTTC. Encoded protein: CASSTGQGNIQYF.

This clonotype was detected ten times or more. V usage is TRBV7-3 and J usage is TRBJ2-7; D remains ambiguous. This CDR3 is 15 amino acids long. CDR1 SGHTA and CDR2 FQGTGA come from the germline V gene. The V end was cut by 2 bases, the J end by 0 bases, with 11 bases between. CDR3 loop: CASSLGRDLSYEQYF. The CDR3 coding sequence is TGTGCCAGCAGCTTAGGTAGGGATCTCTCCTACGAGCAGTACTTC.

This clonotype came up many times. The CDR3 is CATSRDLAVNTEAFF. CDR3 DNA: TGTGCCACCAGCAGAGATCTGGCAGTGAACACTGAAGCTTTCTTT. This chain uses TRBV15 with TRBJ1-1, with D unresolved. The CDR3 extends over 15 amino acids. The germline V and J ends were trimmed by 0 bases and 0 bases, with 8 bases remaining between them. Germline V gives CDR1 LNHNV, CDR2 YYDKDF (reference sequence).

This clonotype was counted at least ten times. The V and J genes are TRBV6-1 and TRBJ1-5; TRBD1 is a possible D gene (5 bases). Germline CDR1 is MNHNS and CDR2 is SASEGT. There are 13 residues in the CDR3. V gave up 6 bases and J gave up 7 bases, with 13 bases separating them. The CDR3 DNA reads TGTGCCAGCAGATACAGGATCGGGCAGCCCCAGCATTTT. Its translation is CASRYRIGQPQHF.

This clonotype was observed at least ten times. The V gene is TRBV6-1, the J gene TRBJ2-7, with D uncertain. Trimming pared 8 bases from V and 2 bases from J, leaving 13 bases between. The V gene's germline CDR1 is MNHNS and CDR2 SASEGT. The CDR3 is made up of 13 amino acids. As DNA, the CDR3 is TGTGCCAGCCGTGCCCCCGGTACCTACGAGCAGTACTTC. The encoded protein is CASRAPGTYEQYF.

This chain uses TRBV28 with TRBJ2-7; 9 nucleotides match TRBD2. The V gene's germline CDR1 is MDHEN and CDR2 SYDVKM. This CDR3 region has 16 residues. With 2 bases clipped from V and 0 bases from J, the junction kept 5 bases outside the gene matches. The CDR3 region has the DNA TGTGCCAGCAGTTTAGAGACTAGCGGCCCCTCCTACGAGCAGTACTTC. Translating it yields CASSLETSGPSYEQYF.

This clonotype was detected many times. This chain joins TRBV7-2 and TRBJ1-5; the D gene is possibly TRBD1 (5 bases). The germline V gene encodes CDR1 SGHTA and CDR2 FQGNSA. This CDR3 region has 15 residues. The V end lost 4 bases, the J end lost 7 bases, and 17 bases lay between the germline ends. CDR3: CASSWRQGYDQPQHF. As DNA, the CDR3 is TGTGCCAGCAGCTGGCGCCAGGGCTACGACCAGCCCCAGCATTTT.

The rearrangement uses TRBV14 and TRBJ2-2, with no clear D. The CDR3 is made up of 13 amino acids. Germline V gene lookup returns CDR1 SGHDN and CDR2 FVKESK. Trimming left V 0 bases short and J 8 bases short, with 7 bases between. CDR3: CASSQDLGGELFF. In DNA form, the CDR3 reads TGTGCCAGCAGCCAAGATCTTGGAGGGGAGCTGTTTTTT.

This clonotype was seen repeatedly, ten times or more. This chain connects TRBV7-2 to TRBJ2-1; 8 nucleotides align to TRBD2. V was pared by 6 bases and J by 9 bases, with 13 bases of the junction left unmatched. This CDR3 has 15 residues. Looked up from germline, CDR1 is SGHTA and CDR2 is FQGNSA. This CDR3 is CASRSSGTSGGEQFF. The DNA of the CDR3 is TGTGCCAGCAGGAGTAGCGGGACCTCCGGGGGTGAGCAGTTCTTC.

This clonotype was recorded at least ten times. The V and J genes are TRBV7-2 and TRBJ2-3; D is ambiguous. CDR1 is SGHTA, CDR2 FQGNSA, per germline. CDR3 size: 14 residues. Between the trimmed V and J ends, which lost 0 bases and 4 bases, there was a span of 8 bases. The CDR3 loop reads CASSLALQADTQYF. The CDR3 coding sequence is TGTGCCAGCAGCTTAGCCCTGCAGGCAGATACGCAGTATTTT.

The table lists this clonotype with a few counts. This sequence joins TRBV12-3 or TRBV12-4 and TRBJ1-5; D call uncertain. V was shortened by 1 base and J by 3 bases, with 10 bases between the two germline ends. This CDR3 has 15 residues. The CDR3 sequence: CASSLDTGINQPQHF. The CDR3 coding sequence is TGTGCCAGCAGTTTAGATACGGGGATCAATCAGCCCCAGCATTTT.

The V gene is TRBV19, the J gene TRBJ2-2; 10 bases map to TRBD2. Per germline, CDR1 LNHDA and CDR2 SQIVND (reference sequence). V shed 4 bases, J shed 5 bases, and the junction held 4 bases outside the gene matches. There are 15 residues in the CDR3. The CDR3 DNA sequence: TGTGCCAGTAGTACCCTAGCGGGAGAGACCGGGGAGCTGTTTTTT. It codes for CASSTLAGETGELFF.

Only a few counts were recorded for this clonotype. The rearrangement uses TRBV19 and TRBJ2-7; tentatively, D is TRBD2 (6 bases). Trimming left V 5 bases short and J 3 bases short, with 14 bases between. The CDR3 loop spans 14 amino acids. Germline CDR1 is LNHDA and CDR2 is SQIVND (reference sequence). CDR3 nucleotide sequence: TGTGCCAGTAGTTTCCGGGACTGGGACTACGAGCAGTACTTC. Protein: CASSFRDWDYEQYF.

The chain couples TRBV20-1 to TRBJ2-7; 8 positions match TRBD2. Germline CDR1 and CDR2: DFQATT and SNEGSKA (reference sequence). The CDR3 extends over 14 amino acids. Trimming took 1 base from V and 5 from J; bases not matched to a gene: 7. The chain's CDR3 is CSARGRLATDEQYF. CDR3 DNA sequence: TGCAGTGCTAGAGGCAGACTAGCGACTGACGAGCAGTACTTC.

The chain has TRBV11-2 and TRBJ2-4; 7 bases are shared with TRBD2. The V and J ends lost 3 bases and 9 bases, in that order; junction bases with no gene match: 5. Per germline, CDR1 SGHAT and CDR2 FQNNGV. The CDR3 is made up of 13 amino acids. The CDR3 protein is CASSFGGSGIQYF. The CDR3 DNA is TGTGCCAGCAGCTTCGGGGGGAGTGGCATTCAGTACTTC.

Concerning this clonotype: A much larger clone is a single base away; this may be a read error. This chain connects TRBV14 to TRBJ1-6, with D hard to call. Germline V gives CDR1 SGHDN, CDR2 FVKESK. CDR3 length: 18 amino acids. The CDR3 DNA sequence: TGTGCCAGCAGCCAAGAACTCAACGGTCTTACAAAGGAATCACCCCCCCACTTT. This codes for CASSQELNGLTKESPPHF.

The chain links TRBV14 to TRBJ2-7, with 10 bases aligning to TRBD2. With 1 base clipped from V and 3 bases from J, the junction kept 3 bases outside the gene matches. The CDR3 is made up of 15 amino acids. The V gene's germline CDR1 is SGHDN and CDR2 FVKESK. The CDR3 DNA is TGTGCCAGCAGCCAAGCAGGGACTAGCGTCTACGAGCAGTACTTC. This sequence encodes CASSQAGTSVYEQYF.

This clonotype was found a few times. CDR3: CSARDPTRIHNSPLHF. The DNA for the CDR3 is TGCAGTGCTAGAGATCCCACGCGCATCCATAATTCACCCCTCCACTTT. This rearrangement joins TRBV20-1 to TRBJ1-6, with unresolved D. The CDR3 has 16 amino acids. Trimming removed 0 bases at V and 5 bases at J, with 14 bases between. Germline CDR1 and CDR2: DFQATT and SNEGSKA (reference sequence).

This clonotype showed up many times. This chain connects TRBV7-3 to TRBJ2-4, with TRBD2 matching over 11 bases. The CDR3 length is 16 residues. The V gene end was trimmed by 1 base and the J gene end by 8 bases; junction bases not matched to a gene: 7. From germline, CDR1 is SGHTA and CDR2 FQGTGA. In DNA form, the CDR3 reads TGTGCCAGCAGCTTAAGCCTAGCGGGAGGAAGAGACATTCAGTACTTC. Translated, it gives CASSLSLAGGRDIQYF.